The T cell receptor beta chain described here comes from a study of cytomegalovirus exposure and HLA in healthy donors. Study-level information: Genotyping showed 75% to 90% of over 350 donors falling in the Caucasian-associated ancestry cluster.

Whole-study findings and limits: It was assumed in the presence/absence analyses that sequencing depth was roughly uniform across donors. TCR sequences were mostly rare, though some public TCRs occurred in many donors.

This clone was found a few times. What it binds is not known. Other nucleotide sequences from this sample produce the same CDR3. PCR employed 60 Vbeta and 13 Jbeta primers. Some clones are missing from TCRdb's copy, which holds only in-frame ones; the method was immunoSEQ multiplex PCR. The top ten hold 4.5% to 6% of the sample, which has 200,000 to 250,000 clones, around 76% seen once. Germline V gene data show CDR1 as SGHVS and CDR2 as FNYEAQ. V was pared by 4 bases and J by 0 bases, with 15 bases between. The CDR3 has 16 residues. The receptor was isolated from a woman in her forties in good health and CMV-seropositive. Sequenced: PBMCs. The rearrangement joins TRBV7-6 to TRBJ1-2; D is ambiguous. CDR3 amino acids: CASSSPIGLANYGYTF. CDR3 coding DNA: TGTGCCAGCAGCTCGCCAATTGGCCTAGCTAACTATGGCTACACCTTC.